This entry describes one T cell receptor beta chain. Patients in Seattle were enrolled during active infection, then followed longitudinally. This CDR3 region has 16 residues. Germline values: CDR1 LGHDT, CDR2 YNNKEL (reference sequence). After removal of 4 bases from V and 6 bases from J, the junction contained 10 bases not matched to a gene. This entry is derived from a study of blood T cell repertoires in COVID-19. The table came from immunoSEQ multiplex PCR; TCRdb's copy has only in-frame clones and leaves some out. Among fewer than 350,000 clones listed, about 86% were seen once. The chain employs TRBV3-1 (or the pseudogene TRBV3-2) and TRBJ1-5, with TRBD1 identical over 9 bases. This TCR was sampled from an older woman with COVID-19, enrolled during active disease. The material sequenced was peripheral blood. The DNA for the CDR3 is TGTGCCAGCAGCCCAGGGACAGGGTCATTTCCTCAGCCCCAGCATTTT. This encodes CASSPGTGSFPQPQHF.